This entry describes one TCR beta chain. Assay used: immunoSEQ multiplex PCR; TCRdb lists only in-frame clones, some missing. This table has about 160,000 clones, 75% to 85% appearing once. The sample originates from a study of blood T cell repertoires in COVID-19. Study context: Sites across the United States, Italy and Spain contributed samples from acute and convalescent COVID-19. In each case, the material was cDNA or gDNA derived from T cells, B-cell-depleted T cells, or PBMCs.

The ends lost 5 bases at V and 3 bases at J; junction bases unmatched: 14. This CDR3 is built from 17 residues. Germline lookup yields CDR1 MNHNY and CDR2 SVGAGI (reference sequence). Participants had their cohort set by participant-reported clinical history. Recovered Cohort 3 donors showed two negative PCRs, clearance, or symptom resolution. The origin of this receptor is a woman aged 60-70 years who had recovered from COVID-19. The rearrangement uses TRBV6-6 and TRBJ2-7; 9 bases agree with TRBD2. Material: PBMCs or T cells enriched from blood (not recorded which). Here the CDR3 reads CASSPRASGVVHYEQYF. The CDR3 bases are TGTGCCAGCAGTCCACGAGCTAGCGGGGTCGTACACTACGAGCAGTACTTC.